This T cell receptor beta chain was identified in a study of cytomegalovirus exposure and HLA in healthy donors. General study findings and limits: The listing of about 150 TCR beta chains classed them as cytomegalovirus-associated.

Both 60 Vbeta primers and 13 Jbeta primers went into the PCR. Here immunoSEQ multiplex PCR was the method, and the copy in TCRdb shows in-frame clones only, minus some. In the table there are about 110,000 clones, around 80% of which are singletons. Notes on this clone: The antigen is not known.

This CDR3 region has 16 residues. V was cut by 4 bases and J by 5 bases, with 20 bases left in between. Germline loops: CDR1 SNHLY, CDR2 FYNNEI. The sequencing sample was made of PBMCs. The chain links TRBV2 to TRBJ1-1; TRBD1 is a possible D gene (6 bases). The TCR originated in a woman in her 40s in good health and CMV-seronegative. The CDR3 spells CASSVNREGVRTEAFF. CDR3 bases: TGTGCCAGCAGTGTAAACAGGGAAGGTGTCAGGACTGAAGCTTTCTTT. Full variable domain (outside the CDR3, taken from reference TRBV2 and TRBJ1-1): EPEVTQTPSHQVTQMGQEVILRCVPISNHLYFYWYRQILGQKVEFLVSFYNNEISEKSEIFDDQFSVERPDGSNFTLKIRSTKLEDSAMYFCASSVNREGVRTEAFFGQGTRLTVV.